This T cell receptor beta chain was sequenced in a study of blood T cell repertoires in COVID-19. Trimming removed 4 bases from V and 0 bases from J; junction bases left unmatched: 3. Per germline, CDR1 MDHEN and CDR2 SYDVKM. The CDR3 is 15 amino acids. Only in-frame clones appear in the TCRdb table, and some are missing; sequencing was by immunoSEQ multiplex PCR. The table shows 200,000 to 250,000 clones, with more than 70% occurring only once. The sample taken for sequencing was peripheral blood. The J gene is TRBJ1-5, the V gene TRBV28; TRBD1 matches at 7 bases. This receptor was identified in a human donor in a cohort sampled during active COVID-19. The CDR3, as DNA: TGTGCCAGCAGTTCCGCAGGGGGTAGCAATCAGCCCCAGCATTTT. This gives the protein CASSSAGGSNQPQHF.